The 8 T cell receptor beta chains below come from one sample, sequenced in a study of cytomegalovirus exposure and HLA in healthy donors. Sequencing was performed with immunoSEQ multiplex PCR; in TCRdb, only in-frame clones are kept and a portion is missing. This table holds some 69,000 clones, about 94% found once. Input material: PBMCs. These receptor sequences come from a man aged 18 to 30 in good health and CMV-seropositive.

The chain joins TRBV18 to TRBJ2-7, with 8 bases fitting TRBD1. The junction had 20 bases not matched to a gene; V was cut back by 2 bases and J by 2 bases. The germline V gene has CDR1 KGHSH and CDR2 LQKENI. The length of the CDR3 is 20 residues. The CDR3: CASSPARTTRGPGVAYEQYF. In nucleotides, the CDR3 is TGTGCCAGCTCACCAGCTAGGACCACCAGGGGGCCGGGAGTCGCCTACGAGCAGTACTTC. Filled out from reference TRBV18 and TRBJ2-7, the complete variable domain reads NAGVMQNPRHLVRRRGQEARLRCSPMKGHSHVYWYRQLPEEGLKFMVYLQKENIIDESGMPKERFSAEFPKEGPSILRIQQVVRGDSAAYFCASSPARTTRGPGVAYEQYFGPGTRLTVT.

V usage is TRBV29-1 and J usage is TRBJ1-2, with 9 bases fitting TRBD1. Germline V gene lookup returns CDR1 SQVTM and CDR2 ANQGSEA. The V segment lost 4 bases and the J segment 7 bases; nucleotides outside the gene matches: 7. This CDR3 has 13 residues. The CDR3 DNA is TGCAGCGTTGCCCCTGGGACAGGGTCTGGCTACACCTTC. Its translation: CSVAPGTGSGYTF.

The V gene is TRBV30, the J gene TRBJ2-7, with a possible D match to TRBD2 (5 bases). This CDR3 comprises 12 residues. Germline V gives CDR1 GTSNPN, CDR2 SVGIG (reference sequence). V was pared by 0 bases and J by 3 bases, with 6 bases between. This chain's CDR3 is CAWSVGGYEQYF. The CDR3 region has the DNA TGTGCCTGGAGTGTCGGAGGCTACGAGCAGTACTTC.

V is TRBV5-8 and J is TRBJ2-6; D gene ambiguous. Germline assignment: CDR1 SGHTS and CDR2 YDEGEE. This CDR3 has 18 amino acids. Trimming shortened V by 0 bases and J by 2 bases, and 15 bases separated the two germline ends. The CDR3 DNA follows: TGTGCCAGCAGCTTGGTTGCAGGTATATACGCTGGGGCCAACGTCCTGACTTTC. Residues: CASSLVAGIYAGANVLTF.

The rearrangement uses TRBV18 and TRBJ1-3, with D uncertain. The CDR3 runs to 14 residues. Per germline, CDR1 KGHSH and CDR2 LQKENI. The ends were cut back, 6 bases at V and 0 bases at J, with 9 bases in the middle. As DNA, the CDR3 is TGTGCCAGCTCGGGAGAGCTCTCTGGAAACACCATATATTTT. Translated, it gives CASSGELSGNTIYF.

V and J are TRBV7-6 and TRBJ2-1; 11 bases fit TRBD2. The CDR3 runs to 18 residues. CDR1 and CDR2 from the germline V gene are SGHVS and FNYEAQ. J lost 7 bases, V lost 1 base, and 12 bases had no gene match. The CDR3 reads CASSLEVAGGPTGNEQFF. The CDR3, as DNA: TGTGCCAGCAGCTTAGAGGTAGCGGGAGGGCCAACCGGTAATGAGCAGTTCTTC.

In the case of this clone: Other DNA sequences in the same sample also yield this CDR3. The J gene is TRBJ1-2, the V gene TRBV9; possible D gene TRBD1, 5 bases. Germline lookup yields CDR1 SGDLS and CDR2 YYNGEE. The CDR3 spans 13 residues. V lost 0 bases and J lost 8, with 11 bases in between. The CDR3 DNA follows: TGTGCCAGCAGCGTAGACCAGGGCTACGGCTACACCTTC. It yields the protein CASSVDQGYGYTF.

This chain connects TRBV15 to TRBJ2-7; 12 bases fit TRBD1. This CDR3 contains 16 residues. The germline V gene has CDR1 LNHNV and CDR2 YYDKDF (reference sequence). J lost 7 bases, V lost 0 bases, and 7 bases had no gene match. CDR3 loop: CATSREPGQGAREQYF. The CDR3 DNA reads TGTGCCACCAGCAGAGAACCGGGACAGGGGGCGCGAGAGCAGTACTTC.